This is a list of T cell receptor beta chains from one sample in a study of identical twins. TCRdb recomputed calls from the 5' RACE reads with MiXCR, one row per CDR3 protein. The sample shows about 570,000 distinct CDR3 sequences, 9% to 10% of them seen only once. These same data were also listed under a study on yellow fever vaccine responses in identical twins.

Sequencing was done on a sample of PBMCs. The origin of the receptors is a woman aged 18-29 years in good health. Each CDR3 is given with its conserved first and last residue. D genes are given only for firm matches. Size tells how often a clone was seen (once, few, many) or the class of an expanded clone, and some rows leave it out.

clone size | D gene | J gene | V gene | CDR3 protein | CDR3 DNA
- | - | TRBJ2-7 | TRBV21-1 | CASSTIADRYEQYF | TGTGCCAGCAGCACTATAGCGGACCGCTACGAGCAGTACTTC
- | TRBD1 | TRBJ1-5 | TRBV5-6 | CASSGTGVVQPQHF | TGTGCCAGCAGCGGTACAGGGGTCGTTCAGCCCCAGCATTTT
few | - | TRBJ2-2 | TRBV4-1 | CASTPGRDTGELFF | TGCGCCAGCACACCGGGACGTGACACCGGGGAGCTGTTTTTT
- | - | TRBJ1-5 | TRBV27 | CASRQENQPQHF | TGTGCCAGCAGGCAAGAGAATCAGCCCCAGCATTTT
- | TRBD1 | TRBJ1-1 | TRBV7-8 | CASSPRQGAVGTEAFF | TGTGCCAGCAGCCCTCGACAGGGGGCTGTAGGCACTGAAGCTTTCTTT
many | - | TRBJ2-1 | TRBV20-1 | CSARDLRGREQFF | TGCAGTGCTAGAGATCTCAGGGGGAGGGAGCAGTTCTTC
- | TRBD2 | TRBJ2-3 | TRBV12-3/TRBV12-4 | CACSRGLLLGTSTDTQYF | TGTGCCTGCAGTCGGGGACTACTACTGGGCACTAGCACAGATACGCAGTATTTT
few | - | TRBJ2-1 | TRBV5-1 | CASSLAGTGPSSYNEQFF | TGCGCCAGCAGCTTGGCCGGGACGGGTCCTAGCTCCTACAATGAGCAGTTCTTC
few | TRBD1 | TRBJ2-3 | TRBV30 | CAWSGDRGKSDTQYF | TGTGCCTGGAGTGGGGACAGGGGGAAATCGGATACGCAGTATTTT
- | TRBD2 | TRBJ2-3 | TRBV5-5 | CASSFVAGSDTQYF | TGTGCCAGCAGCTTCGTAGCGGGGTCAGATACGCAGTATTTT
- | - | TRBJ2-3 | TRBV7-3 | CASSRGGPLGTDTQYF | TGTGCCAGCAGCCGAGGGGGGCCACTTGGCACAGATACGCAGTATTTT
few | - | TRBJ2-2 | TRBV11-2 | CASSPRFDGELFF | TGTGCCAGCAGCCCCCGGTTCGACGGGGAGCTGTTTTTT
- | - | TRBJ2-3 | TRBV6-6 | CASSPVADTQYF | TGTGCCAGCAGCCCCGTGGCAGATACGCAGTATTTT
few | - | TRBJ2-4 | TRBV20-1 | CSARKGGGIQYF | TGCAGTGCTAGGAAGGGAGGGGGCATTCAGTACTTC
few | - | TRBJ2-5 | TRBV28 | CASRSGWTQYF | TGTGCCAGCAGGTCGGGGTGGACCCAGTACTTC
few | - | TRBJ2-5 | TRBV20-1 | CSARRGRSQETQYF | TGCAGTGCTAGAAGGGGCCGGTCACAAGAGACCCAGTACTTC
few | - | TRBJ2-1 | TRBV3-1 | CASSQDPQSPFVFF | TGTGCCAGCAGCCAGGACCCACAGTCCCCGTTTGTGTTCTTC
- | TRBD1 | TRBJ2-2 | TRBV6-5 | CASSNPGQGNTGELFF | TGTGCCAGCAGTAACCCGGGACAGGGCAACACCGGGGAGCTGTTTTTT
many | TRBD2 | TRBJ2-1 | TRBV24-1 | CATSDYSGAGNEQFF | TGTGCCACCAGTGATTACAGCGGGGCAGGTAATGAGCAGTTCTTC
many | - | TRBJ2-2 | TRBV12-5 | CASAAPTGELFF | TGTGCTAGCGCCGCTCCCACCGGGGAGCTGTTTTTT
- | TRBD2 | TRBJ2-1 | TRBV16 | CASSPLTSGINNEQFF | TGTGCCAGCAGCCCTCTGACTAGCGGGATTAACAATGAGCAGTTCTTC
- | - | TRBJ1-1 | TRBV6-1 | CASSVNRVDAFF | TGTGCCAGCAGTGTAAACAGGGTTGACGCTTTCTTT
- | - | TRBJ2-5 | TRBV2 | CASRGVGGQRQETQYF | TGTGCCAGCAGAGGGGTGGGGGGGCAGCGCCAAGAGACCCAGTACTTC
few | - | TRBJ2-1 | TRBV12-3/TRBV12-4 | CASRRGGFSEKYNEQFF | TGTGCCAGCAGGAGGGGGGGTTTTAGCGAGAAGTACAATGAGCAGTTCTTC
many | - | TRBJ1-4 | TRBV7-2 | CASSTWGTGEKLFF | TGTGCCAGCAGCACATGGGGTACCGGTGAAAAACTGTTTTTT
many | - | TRBJ2-2 | TRBV11-2 | CASSLSLAGELFF | TGTGCCAGCAGCTTAAGCCTCGCCGGGGAGCTGTTTTTT
many | - | TRBJ2-1 | TRBV7-2 | CARQGRVGGNEQFF | TGTGCCAGACAGGGGAGGGTCGGAGGGAATGAGCAGTTCTTC
- | TRBD2 | TRBJ2-7 | TRBV27 | CASSFRIGLAGGPTYEQYF | TGTGCCAGCAGTTTCAGGATTGGACTAGCGGGAGGGCCAACTTACGAGCAGTACTTC
few | - | TRBJ2-1 | TRBV11-2 | CASSLDRGHNEQFF | TGTGCCAGCAGCTTAGATCGGGGCCACAATGAGCAGTTCTTC
- | TRBD2 | TRBJ2-2 | TRBV10-3 | CAISASGTSGRTNTGELFF | TGTGCCATCAGTGCCTCCGGGACTAGCGGGAGGACGAACACCGGGGAGCTGTTTTTT
- | TRBD1 | TRBJ2-7 | TRBV4-3 | CASSQDPTGAYEQYF | TGCGCCAGCAGCCAAGATCCGACAGGGGCCTACGAGCAGTACTTC
- | TRBD1 | TRBJ2-7 | TRBV15 | CATSKDGTGSSYEQYF | TGTGCCACCAGCAAAGATGGGACAGGCAGCTCCTACGAGCAGTACTTC
- | TRBD1 | TRBJ2-7 | TRBV27 | CASGRPGGHEQYF | TGTGCCAGCGGCCGGCCAGGGGGCCACGAGCAGTACTTC
- | TRBD1 | TRBJ2-2 | TRBV10-3 | CATSTRQGTTGELFF | TGTGCCACCTCAACCCGACAGGGAACTACCGGGGAGCTGTTTTTT
- | TRBD2 | TRBJ2-6 | TRBV12-3/TRBV12-4 | CASSSSGISGANVLTF | TGTGCCAGCAGTTCTAGCGGTATCTCTGGGGCCAACGTCCTGACTTTC
- | TRBD1 | TRBJ2-7 | TRBV5-1 | CASSTGQGAYFEQYF | TGCGCCAGCAGCACCGGACAGGGGGCTTATTTCGAGCAGTACTTC
- | TRBD2 | TRBJ2-2 | TRBV4-3 | CASSQVTSGYYTGELFF | TGCGCCAGCAGCCAAGTAACTAGCGGGTATTACACCGGGGAGCTGTTTTTT
many | TRBD2 | TRBJ2-7 | TRBV12-3/TRBV12-4 | CASSFGSGSLGEQYF | TGTGCCAGCAGTTTCGGTAGCGGGAGCCTGGGCGAGCAGTACTTC
many | TRBD1 | TRBJ1-1 | TRBV9 | CASSVEGQRNTEAFF | TGTGCCAGCAGCGTAGAGGGACAGAGGAACACTGAAGCTTTCTTT
many | TRBD2 | TRBJ2-1 | TRBV20-1 | CSARDPAAGGSEQFF | TGCAGTGCTAGAGACCCCGCAGCGGGAGGCTCCGAGCAGTTCTTC
many | - | TRBJ2-3 | TRBV7-2 | CASSRDLGGTDTQYF | TGTGCCAGCAGCCGGGACCTAGGGGGCACAGATACGCAGTATTTT
many | TRBD2 | TRBJ2-7 | TRBV3-1 | CASSPSGAGVYEQYF | TGTGCCAGCAGCCCTAGTGGCGCGGGGGTGTACGAGCAGTACTTC
few | - | TRBJ2-7 | TRBV7-9 | CASSFNPGRPQYF | TGTGCCAGCAGCTTCAACCCAGGAAGGCCTCAGTACTTC
- | - | TRBJ1-1 | TRBV5-1 | CASSGADNMNTEAFF | TGCGCCAGCAGCGGGGCGGACAACATGAACACTGAAGCTTTCTTT
many | TRBD2 | TRBJ2-3 | TRBV5-1 | CASSQSGTSGVNTQYF | TGCGCCAGCAGCCAGTCCGGGACTAGCGGGGTTAATACGCAGTATTTT
- | - | TRBJ1-5 | TRBV20-1 | CSASVDSNQPQHF | TGCAGTGCTAGTGTGGACAGCAATCAGCCCCAGCATTTT
few | TRBD1 | TRBJ2-3 | TRBV29-1 | CSGAPGTANQDTQYF | TGCAGTGGAGCCCCCGGGACAGCTAATCAGGATACGCAGTATTTT
- | - | TRBJ2-2 | TRBV9 | CASSVVWGTGELFF | TGTGCCAGCAGCGTAGTTTGGGGGACCGGGGAGCTGTTTTTT
- | TRBD2 | TRBJ2-1 | TRBV7-9 | CASSPGLAPYNEQFF | TGTGCCAGCAGCCCCGGACTAGCTCCCTACAATGAGCAGTTCTTC
few | - | TRBJ1-1 | TRBV7-2 | CASSFIRGDTEAFF | TGTGCCAGCAGCTTTATCCGGGGAGACACTGAAGCTTTCTTT
many | TRBD1 | TRBJ2-3 | TRBV12-3/TRBV12-4 | CASSLQGQGDTDTQYF | TGTGCCAGCAGTTTACAGGGACAGGGGGACACAGATACGCAGTATTTT
few | - | TRBJ2-7 | TRBV7-9 | CASSSHRLSSYEQYF | TGTGCCAGCAGCTCCCACAGGCTCAGCTCCTACGAGCAGTACTTC
many | - | TRBJ2-2 | TRBV29-1 | CSVEVQGHHGELFF | TGCAGCGTTGAAGTTCAGGGCCATCACGGGGAGCTGTTTTTT
many | TRBD2 | TRBJ2-5 | TRBV6-5 | CASSYFPSGRQETQYF | TGTGCCAGCAGTTACTTCCCTAGCGGGAGGCAAGAGACCCAGTACTTC
- | TRBD1 | TRBJ2-7 | TRBV2 | CASSGETGTGALWEQYF | TGTGCCAGCAGTGGGGAAACCGGGACAGGGGCCCTCTGGGAGCAGTACTTC
many | - | TRBJ1-4 | TRBV7-2 | CASSLLWGNEKLFF | TGTGCCAGCAGCTTATTGTGGGGTAATGAAAAACTGTTTTTT
- | - | TRBJ2-7 | TRBV4-3 | CASSQDARALGDEQYF | TGCGCCAGCAGCCAAGACGCCCGGGCTCTCGGGGACGAGCAGTACTTC
few | TRBD1 | TRBJ2-7 | TRBV5-1 | CASSLEGATTYEQYF | TGCGCCAGCAGCTTGGAGGGGGCTACAACCTACGAGCAGTACTTC
- | - | TRBJ2-1 | TRBV11-2 | CASSPRGSVAYNEQFF | TGTGCCAGCAGCCCAAGGGGGAGCGTAGCCTACAATGAGCAGTTCTTC
- | TRBD1 | TRBJ2-7 | TRBV5-1 | CASSLVGQERYEQYF | TGCGCCAGCAGCTTGGTCGGACAGGAACGATACGAGCAGTACTTC